This entry features one T cell receptor beta chain sequence. Amplification of TCR beta CDR3 regions used RNA as the template. TCR CDR3 regions were first amplified by RT-PCR with HTBI primers. A single record per CDR3 protein comes from TCRdb applying MiXCR to the multiplex PCR reads. The sample holds 370,000 or so distinct CDR3 sequences, around a quarter seen once. The source of the sample is a study of T cells in Graves' hyperthyroidism and ophthalmopathy. Trimming took 5 bases from V and 3 from J, leaving 8 bases between them. This CDR3 is built from 13 residues. Germline CDR1 reads LNHDA; CDR2 reads SQIVND (reference sequence).

Sequenced input: blood. The chain has TRBV19 and TRBJ2-1, with D unresolved. This TCR came from a man in his forties or fifties with Graves' hyperthyroidism. The CDR3 here is CASSSANYNEQFF. DNA for the CDR3: TGTGCCAGTAGTTCCGCTAACTACAATGAGCAGTTCTTC.